What follows is one T cell receptor (beta chain) and its context. The sample originates from a study of blood T cells in healthy people across ages. Using a J-beta primer mix together with a sample-barcoded 5' primer, a second PCR was run for 7 to 11 cycles. TCRdb processed the 5' RACE reads anew with MiXCR; each CDR3 protein has one entry. Here the sample spans 700,000 to 1,000,000 distinct CDR3 sequences, under 45% being singletons. Sequencing input: blood. This sequence was found in a man aged 60-69 years in good health.

The CDR3 is CASSLPGDNSPLHF. CDR3 coding DNA: TGTGCCAGCAGTTTACCGGGGGATAATTCACCCCTCCACTTT. This chain links TRBV27 with TRBJ1-6; a possible D gene is TRBD1 (5 bases). V dropped 2 bases and J dropped 5 bases, with 7 bases sitting between them. The CDR3 is made up of 14 amino acids. The germline V gene has CDR1 MNHEY and CDR2 SMNVEV (reference sequence).